The rows below give T cell receptor beta chains drawn from one sample of a study of T cell responses to AZD1222 COVID-19 vaccine. The table came from immunoSEQ multiplex PCR; TCRdb's copy has only in-frame clones and leaves some out. The data contain about 150,000 clones, around 93% of them singletons. This material consisted of peripheral blood, taken 28 days after the second AZD1222 dose. The receptor source for this set is an adult who received the AZD1222 COVID-19 vaccine. CDR3s include the opening cysteine and the closing phenylalanine or tryptophan. Each record gives: D gene, clone size, V gene, CDR3 length, J gene, CDR3 protein, CDR3 DNA. A D gene is named only where the DNA matches it firmly. Size is stated for part of the rows, as once, few or many counts, or as a class when the clone is expanded.

>TRBD1|.|TRBV30|14|TRBJ1-5
CAWTAGTGAQPQHF
TGTGCCTGGACAGCTGGGACAGGGGCCCAGCCCCAGCATTTT
>.|once|TRBV9|13|TRBJ2-1
CASSEGLPNEQFF
TGTGCCAGCAGCGAGGGACTTCCCAATGAGCAGTTCTTC
>.|.|TRBV4-1|12|TRBJ2-5
CASSQEGETQYF
TGCGCCAGCAGCCAAGAAGGGGAGACCCAGTACTTC
>.|.|TRBV4-2|14|TRBJ2-2
CASSQERATGELFF
TGTGCCAGCAGCCAAGAAAGGGCGACGGGGGAGCTGTTTTTT
>.|.|TRBV3-1/TRBV3-2|18|TRBJ2-7
CASSQETEVTSVSYEQYF
TGTGCCAGCAGCCAAGAAACGGAGGTTACTAGTGTTTCCTACGAGCAGTACTTC
>.|.|TRBV19|12|TRBJ1-4
CASSPIGEKLFF
TGTGCCAGTAGTCCCATCGGAGAAAAACTGTTTTTT
>TRBD1|.|TRBV23-1|16|TRBJ2-7
CASSQRDRGPGREQYF
TGCGCCAGCAGTCAGCGGGACAGGGGGCCCGGTAGAGAGCAGTACTTC
>.|.|TRBV9|14|TRBJ1-5
CASSGGGPNQPQHF
TGTGCCAGCAGCGGAGGGGGACCCAATCAGCCCCAGCATTTT
>TRBD1|.|TRBV19|14|TRBJ2-7
CASSTGTGSYEQYF
TGTGCCAGTAGTACCGGGACAGGGTCCTACGAGCAGTACTTC
>.|.|TRBV5-1|19|TRBJ2-2
CASSFPANKSSGNTGELFF
TGCGCCAGCAGCTTCCCGGCGAATAAGTCTTCGGGGAACACCGGGGAGCTGTTTTTT
>.|.|TRBV7-8|13|TRBJ1-4
CASSFSRDEKLFF
TGTGCCAGCAGCTTTAGTCGGGATGAAAAACTGTTTTTT
>.|.|TRBV30|14|TRBJ1-6
CAWSVGAGNSPLHF
TGTGCCTGGAGTGTGGGGGCGGGAAATTCACCCCTCCACTTT
>TRBD1|.|TRBV5-1|18|TRBJ2-6
CASKEPGQFGSGANVLTF
TGCGCCAGCAAGGAACCGGGACAGTTCGGATCTGGGGCCAACGTCCTGACTTTC
>TRBD2|.|TRBV7-2|16|TRBJ2-3
CASTPGPGGPADTQYF
TGTGCCAGCACCCCCGGTCCGGGGGGGCCAGCAGATACGCAGTATTTT
>.|.|TRBV6-2/TRBV6-3|12|TRBJ2-3
CASSYSVGTQYF
TGTGCCAGCAGTTACTCGGTTGGTACGCAGTATTTT
>TRBD2|.|TRBV9|14|TRBJ2-7
CASSVGEGLGEQYF
TGTGCCAGCAGCGTAGGGGAGGGATTGGGTGAGCAGTACTTC
>.|.|TRBV7-6|15|TRBJ2-5
CASSSGQKPQETQYF
TGTGCCAGCAGCTCCGGACAGAAACCACAAGAGACCCAGTACTTC
>TRBD1|once|TRBV6-5|15|TRBJ2-1
CASSSTGEVNNEQFF
TGTGCCAGCAGTTCGACAGGGGAAGTCAACAATGAGCAGTTCTTC
>.|.|TRBV27|14|TRBJ1-5
CASSSGQFSQPQHF
TGTGCCAGCAGCAGCGGACAGTTTAGTCAGCCCCAGCATTTT
>.|.|TRBV3-1/TRBV3-2|18|TRBJ1-3
CASSQFTSVSPSGNTIYF
TGTGCCAGCAGCCAATTTACGTCGGTCTCGCCTTCTGGAAACACCATATATTTT
>TRBD2|.|TRBV6-5|15|TRBJ2-3
CASSLAGTSTDTQYF
TGTGCCAGCAGTTTAGCGGGGACTAGCACAGATACGCAGTATTTT
>.|.|TRBV11-2|13|TRBJ2-1
CASSLPGENEQFF
TGTGCCAGCAGCTTACCCGGAGAGAATGAGCAGTTCTTC
>.|.|TRBV2|14|TRBJ1-4
CASSEGGTYEKLFF
TGTGCCAGCAGTGAGGGGGGGACCTATGAAAAACTGTTTTTT
>TRBD1|.|TRBV5-6|16|TRBJ2-5
CASSGDRVPLQETQYF
TGTGCCAGCAGCGGAGACAGGGTACCATTACAAGAGACCCAGTACTTC
>.|.|TRBV25-1|13|TRBJ2-7
CASSDPGPYEQYF
TGTGCCAGCAGTGACCCGGGACCTTACGAGCAGTACTTC
>.|.|TRBV23-1|11|TRBJ1-6
CSPDGNSPLHF
TGCTCCCCGGACGGGAATTCACCCCTCCACTTT
>.|.|TRBV5-1|14|TRBJ2-1
CASSLYRGYNEQFF
TGCGCCAGCAGCTTGTATCGCGGGTACAATGAGCAGTTCTTC
>TRBD1|.|TRBV5-1|15|TRBJ2-7
CASSLLGTASYEQYF
TGCGCCAGCAGCTTGTTAGGGACAGCCTCCTACGAGCAGTACTTC
>.|.|TRBV30|15|TRBJ2-6
CAWSRLQSGANVLTF
TGTGCCTGGAGTAGGTTGCAATCTGGGGCCAACGTCCTGACTTTC
>TRBD2|.|TRBV11-3|15|TRBJ2-3
CASSSGLAGTDTQYF
TGTGCCAGCAGCTCGGGACTAGCGGGCACAGATACGCAGTATTTT
>TRBD2|.|TRBV11-3|16|TRBJ2-3
CASSLGLAGLTDTQYF
TGTGCCAGCAGCTTAGGACTAGCGGGACTCACAGATACGCAGTATTTT
>.|.|TRBV10-3|16|TRBJ2-7
CAIGGLSDALTYEQYF
TGTGCCATCGGGGGGCTTTCCGACGCCCTAACGTACGAGCAGTACTTC
>TRBD2|.|TRBV3-1/TRBV3-2|17|TRBJ2-1
CASSQGGLAGSYNEQFF
TGTGCCAGCAGCCAAGGGGGACTAGCGGGCTCCTACAATGAGCAGTTCTTC
>.|once|TRBV15|16|TRBJ1-2
CATSRDPTDSNYGYTF
TGTGCCACCAGCAGAGATCCGACAGACTCTAACTATGGCTACACCTTC
>.|.|TRBV5-4|12|TRBJ1-2
CASSSGEYGYTF
TGTGCCAGCAGTTCGGGGGAGTATGGCTACACCTTC
>TRBD1|.|TRBV7-8|15|TRBJ1-2
CASSLGTGDRSGYTF
TGTGCCAGCAGCTTAGGGACAGGGGATCGAAGTGGCTACACCTTC
>.|.|TRBV7-8|15|TRBJ1-5
CASSSHDGSNQPQHF
TGTGCCAGCAGCTCACACGACGGGAGCAATCAGCCCCAGCATTTT
>.|once|TRBV5-6|14|TRBJ1-2
CASSLPAQSGGYTF
TGTGCCAGCAGCTTGCCTGCCCAAAGTGGCGGCTACACCTTC
>TRBD1|.|TRBV4-2|14|TRBJ1-6
CASSHGQDNSPLHF
TGTGCCAGCAGCCACGGACAGGATAATTCACCCCTCCACTTT
>.|.|TRBV15|17|TRBJ1-4
CATSRTPGPGLGEKLFF
TGTGCCACCAGCAGAACCCCGGGACCCGGGCTGGGTGAAAAACTGTTTTTT
>.|.|TRBV2|15|TRBJ1-5
CASSESHSRNQPQHF
TGTGCCAGCAGTGAAAGTCACTCCCGCAATCAGCCCCAGCATTTT
>.|.|TRBV19|12|TRBJ2-7
CASSIVGCEQYF
TGTGCCAGTAGTATAGTAGGCTGCGAGCAGTACTTC
>.|.|TRBV12-5|12|TRBJ2-4
CASGLEWDIQYF
TGTGCTAGTGGTTTGGAGTGGGACATTCAGTACTTC
>.|.|TRBV19|12|TRBJ1-2
CASSISVYGYTF
TGTGCCAGTAGTATCTCGGTCTATGGCTACACCTTC
>TRBD2|once|TRBV29-1|12|TRBJ2-7
CSVEVASGLQYF
TGCAGCGTTGAGGTGGCTAGCGGGTTACAGTACTTC
>.|.|TRBV10-3|11|TRBJ1-3
CAITSGNTIYF
TGTGCCATCACCTCTGGAAACACCATATATTTT
>.|.|TRBV30|20|TRBJ1-6
CAWSSRGAGRMSSYNSPLHF
TGTGCCTGGAGCTCACGGGGGGCAGGTCGGATGAGCTCCTATAATTCACCCCTCCACTTT
>TRBD2|.|TRBV30|15|TRBJ2-1
CAWSVGTSGYNEQFF
TGTGCCTGGAGTGTGGGGACTAGCGGCTACAATGAGCAGTTCTTC
>.|.|TRBV12-3/TRBV12-4|13|TRBJ1-1
CASSFSLNTEAFF
TGTGCCAGCAGTTTTTCTCTGAACACTGAAGCTTTCTTT
>.|.|TRBV7-2|15|TRBJ1-1
CASSLESGAKGEAFF
TGTGCCAGCAGCTTAGAATCAGGGGCCAAGGGTGAAGCTTTCTTT
>.|.|TRBV12-3/TRBV12-4|13|TRBJ1-6
CASSPGGNSPLHF
TGTGCCAGCAGCCCGGGTGGGAATTCACCCCTCCACTTT
>.|.|TRBV21-1|18|TRBJ1-3
CASSKQWQGTRAGNTIYF
TGTGCCAGCAGCAAGCAGTGGCAGGGTACGAGAGCTGGAAACACCATATATTTT
>TRBD1|once|TRBV25-1|15|TRBJ1-2
CASSDYRGRVYGYTF
TGTGCCAGCAGTGACTACAGGGGGCGAGTCTATGGCTACACCTTC
>TRBD1|.|TRBV27|16|TRBJ1-5
CASSWTGQGISQPQHF
TGTGCCAGCAGTTGGACGGGACAGGGGATCAGTCAGCCCCAGCATTTT
>.|.|TRBV30|14|TRBJ2-5
CAWSVRKGAETQYF
TGTGCCTGGAGTGTACGGAAGGGTGCAGAGACCCAGTACTTC
>.|.|TRBV24-1|13|TRBJ2-2
CATSDWSAGELFF
TGTGCCACCAGTGATTGGTCGGCCGGGGAGCTGTTTTTT
>TRBD1|.|TRBV27|16|TRBJ1-6
CASSRTGGVSGSPLHF
TGTGCCAGCAGTAGGACAGGGGGCGTTTCGGGTTCACCCCTCCACTTT
>TRBD1|.|TRBV2|14|TRBJ1-1
CASRDGQDRTEAFF
TGTGCCAGCAGGGACGGACAGGACCGCACTGAAGCTTTCTTT
>.|.|TRBV30|13|TRBJ2-7
CAWRSRGSYEQYF
TGTGCCTGGAGAAGCCGGGGATCCTACGAGCAGTACTTC